The 22 T cell receptor beta chains below all came from one sample that was sequenced in a study of cytomegalovirus exposure and HLA in healthy donors. In the PCR, 60 Vbeta and 13 Jbeta primers were used. Produced via immunoSEQ multiplex PCR; TCRdb's table is partial and in-frame only. The table shows 130,000 to 150,000 clones, with 70% to 75% occurring only once. Material for sequencing was PBMCs. The receptors derive from a human donor in good health.

The gene calls are TRBV2 and TRBJ2-2; TRBD1 agrees at 7 bases. V lost 6 bases and J lost 3; bases outside the gene matches: 4. This CDR3 has 14 amino acids. Germline V lookup: CDR1 SNHLY, CDR2 FYNNEI. The CDR3 is CASSRDSYTGELFF. CDR3 sequence (DNA): TGTGCCAGCAGCCGGGACAGCTACACCGGGGAGCTGTTTTTT. Using reference TRBV2 and TRBJ2-2 for the parts outside the CDR3, the full variable domain is EPEVTQTPSHQVTQMGQEVILRCVPISNHLYFYWYRQILGQKVEFLVSFYNNEISEKSEIFDDQFSVERPDGSNFTLKIRSTKLEDSAMYFCASSRDSYTGELFFGEGSRLTVL.

The chain joins TRBV2 to TRBJ2-1; maybe TRBD2 (5 bases). This CDR3 has 16 residues. V was cut by 0 bases and J by 2 bases, with 11 bases left in between. CDR1 SNHLY and CDR2 FYNNEI come from the germline V gene. DNA for the CDR3: TGTGCCAGCAGTGAAGCCCGAAAGCGGACCTACAATGAGCAGTTCTTC. Translation gives CASSEARKRTYNEQFF.

This clone showed up just a few times. The chain couples TRBV5-1 to TRBJ2-3; D perhaps matches TRBD2 (5 bases). Trimming removed 3 bases from V and 0 bases from J, with 8 bases in between. From germline, CDR1 is SGHRS and CDR2 YFSETQ. CDR3 length: 14 amino acids. The CDR3 DNA reads as TGCGCCAGCAGCTCGCGGGTGAGCACAGATACGCAGTATTTT. It translates to CASSSRVSTDTQYF.

This chain uses TRBV13 with TRBJ2-6, with D perhaps matching TRBD1 (5 bases). Germline CDR1 PRHDT, CDR2 FYEKMQ (reference sequence). The CDR3 covers 15 residues. Trimming pared 1 base from V and 5 bases from J, leaving 9 bases between. In DNA, the CDR3 is TGTGCCAGCAGCTTAGATCAGGGCTGGGCCAACGTCCTGACTTTC. This encodes CASSLDQGWANVLTF.

The V call is TRBV5-4, the J call TRBJ1-2; D remains unclear. There are 14 residues in the CDR3. The germline V gene encodes CDR1 SGHNT and CDR2 YYREEE (reference sequence). V dropped 1 base and J dropped 0 bases, with 7 bases sitting between them. The CDR3 loop reads CASSLTVANYGYTF. For the CDR3, the DNA is TGTGCCAGCAGCTTGACAGTTGCTAACTATGGCTACACCTTC.

This clone was detected only once. This rearrangement joins TRBV5-6 to TRBJ2-7, with 9 bases aligning to TRBD2. The CDR3 contains 15 residues. Germline V lookup: CDR1 SGHDT, CDR2 YYEEEE. V shed 3 bases and J 2 bases; nucleotides not matched to a gene: 6. DNA of the CDR3: TGTGCCAGCAGCTCCGTGTTAGCGGGAGCCTACGAGCAGTACTTC. The encoded protein is CASSSVLAGAYEQYF.

The J gene is TRBJ1-5, the V gene TRBV6-1; D is possibly TRBD1 (5 bases). The CDR3 runs 15 residues. The germline CDR1 and CDR2 sequences are MNHNS and SASEGT. The V end lost 7 bases, the J end lost 5 bases, and 18 bases lay between the germline ends. CDR3 in amino acids: CASTPLLGGYQPQHF. CDR3 nucleotides: TGTGCCAGCACTCCGCTTTTGGGGGGGTATCAGCCCCAGCATTTT.

The chain links TRBV4-1 to TRBJ2-7, with 10 bases aligning to TRBD2. CDR3 size: 15 residues. The germline CDR1 and CDR2 sequences are MGHRA and YSYEKL. With V trimmed by 4 bases and J by 3 bases, 6 bases remained unmatched. The DNA of the CDR3 is TGCGCCAGCAGCCGCCAACTAGCGGGACACTACGAGCAGTACTTC. Protein: CASSRQLAGHYEQYF.

Regarding this clone: One end of the junction does not line up with germline, which may come from a read error. J is TRBJ2-1 and V is TRBV7-9; 8 positions agree with TRBD2. This CDR3 is built from 16 residues. CDR1 SEHNR and CDR2 FQNEAQ come from the germline V gene (reference sequence). In nucleotides, the CDR3 is TGTTCCAGCAGTCCATTTAGCGGGAATTCCTACAATGAGCAGTTCTTC. This codes for CSSSPFSGNSYNEQFF. The full variable domain, in which reference TRBV7-9 and TRBJ2-1 provide the parts outside the CDR3, is DTGVSQNPRHKITKRGQNVTFRCDPISEHNRLYWYRQTLGQGPEFLTYFQNEAQLEKSRLLSDRFSAERPKGSFSTLEIQRTEQGDSAMYLCSSSPFSGNSYNEQFFGPGTRLTVL.

The J gene is TRBJ1-1, the V gene TRBV19; 8 bases match TRBD1. CDR3 size: 15 residues. Germline V gene lookup returns CDR1 LNHDA and CDR2 SQIVND (reference sequence). The ends lost 5 bases at V and 1 base at J; junction bases unmatched: 6. The CDR3 loop reads CASSYDGQGNTEAFF. DNA for the CDR3: TGTGCCAGTAGTTACGACGGACAGGGGAACACTGAAGCTTTCTTT. The full variable domain, its missing parts supplied by reference TRBV19 and TRBJ1-1, is DGGITQSPKYLFRKEGQNVTLSCEQNLNHDAMYWYRQDPGQGLRLIYYSQIVNDFQKGDIAEGYSVSREKKESFPLTVTSAQKNPTAFYLCASSYDGQGNTEAFFGQGTRLTVV.

V and J are TRBV5-1 and TRBJ2-3; 8 nucleotides line up with TRBD1. CDR3 length: 16 amino acids. In germline, CDR1 is SGHRS, CDR2 YFSETQ. V shed 0 bases and J 4 bases; nucleotides not matched to a gene: 7. The CDR3 reads CASSLDRTGPADTQYF. Here the CDR3 DNA reads TGCGCCAGCAGCTTGGACCGGACAGGGCCCGCAGATACGCAGTATTTT.

This clone was counted a few times. The rearrangement uses TRBV6-1 and TRBJ2-1; TRBD2 might be the D (5 bases). With 11 bases removed from V and 13 bases from J, the gap between germline ends came to 12 bases. This CDR3 spans 9 amino acids. The germline V gene has CDR1 MNHNS and CDR2 SASEGT. The CDR3 loop is CAGGLLQFF. In DNA, the CDR3 is TGTGCCGGAGGACTCCTCCAGTTCTTC.

The genes are TRBV7-9 and TRBJ2-7, with no clear D. Trimming took 4 bases from V and 0 from J, leaving 10 bases between them. The CDR3 extends over 14 amino acids. The germline V gene has CDR1 SEHNR and CDR2 FQNEAQ (reference sequence). CDR3 loop: CASSSPYHSYEQYF. The CDR3, as DNA: TGTGCCAGCAGCTCTCCCTACCACTCCTACGAGCAGTACTTC.

J is TRBJ2-1 and V is TRBV13, with TRBD2 identical over 15 bases. Germline V CDR1 and CDR2: PRHDT, FYEKMQ (reference sequence). CDR3 length: 15 residues. V shed 4 bases and J 8 bases; nucleotides not matched to a gene: 3. The CDR3 region has the DNA TGTGCCAGCAGCTGGGGACTAGCGGGAGGCCATGAGCAGTTCTTC. It is translated as CASSWGLAGGHEQFF.

The chain combines TRBV5-1 with TRBJ2-5, with a tentative D call TRBD2 (6 bases). CDR1 and CDR2 (germline): SGHRS, YFSETQ. Deletions cut 4 bases from V and 5 bases from J, with 15 bases between. The CDR3 has 14 residues. CDR3 nucleotide sequence: TGCGCCAGCAGCAACGGGGGAGATAGGGAGACCCAGTACTTC. Translated, it gives CASSNGGDRETQYF.

This clone was recorded only once. The rearrangement joins TRBV13 to TRBJ2-1; 9 bases are shared with TRBD2. With 3 bases clipped from V and 0 bases from J, the junction kept 6 bases outside the gene matches. Germline V CDR1 and CDR2: PRHDT, FYEKMQ (reference sequence). The CDR3 loop spans 17 amino acids. The CDR3 nucleotides read TGTGCCAGCAGCTTTGGGCTAGCGGGGAGCTCCTACAATGAGCAGTTCTTC. Its protein product is CASSFGLAGSSYNEQFF.

This chain links TRBV6-5 with TRBJ2-7, with D perhaps matching TRBD2 (5 bases). The germline gives CDR1 MNHEY, CDR2 SVGAGI. The CDR3 is made up of 12 amino acids. Trimming took off 4 bases at V and 7 bases at J, with 11 bases between the two ends. The CDR3, as DNA: TGTGCCAGCAGTTTCGAGGGTTGGGAGCAGTACTTC. Its translation: CASSFEGWEQYF.

CDR3 sequence: CAIGGSTETQYF. The CDR3 nucleotides are TGTGCCATCGGTGGTAGTACAGAGACCCAGTACTTC. The V gene is TRBV10-3, the J gene TRBJ2-5; D is unclear. CDR3 length: 12 amino acids. V dropped 8 bases and J dropped 4 bases, with 11 bases sitting between them. The germline CDR1 and CDR2 sequences are ENHRY and SYGVKD.

The genes are TRBV7-6 and TRBJ2-2; D not resolved. Trimming pared 5 bases from V and 1 base from J, leaving 11 bases between. The CDR3 spans 15 residues. Germline V lookup: CDR1 SGHVS, CDR2 FNYEAQ. The CDR3 protein is CASSVSTWNTGELFF. CDR3 coding DNA: TGTGCCAGCAGCGTATCGACATGGAACACCGGGGAGCTGTTTTTT.

The CDR3 DNA follows: TGTGCCAGCAGTTACCAGACAGGGGTGGGCACTGAAGCTTTCTTT. It yields the protein CASSYQTGVGTEAFF. The genes are TRBV6-6 and TRBJ1-1; 8 bases are a match to TRBD1. CDR3 length: 15 amino acids. Per germline, CDR1 MNHNY and CDR2 SVGAGI (reference sequence). V shed 2 bases, J shed 4 bases, and the junction held 6 bases outside the gene matches.

J is TRBJ2-2 and V is TRBV10-3; 7 nucleotides align to TRBD1. Germline CDR1 and CDR2: ENHRY and SYGVKD. The CDR3 totals 14 residues. V lost 8 bases to trimming and J lost 4 bases; unmatched junction nucleotides: 7. CDR3 loop: CAIPDRDVTGELFF. The CDR3 DNA reads TGTGCCATCCCTGACAGGGATGTCACCGGGGAGCTGTTTTTT.

V and J are TRBV5-4 and TRBJ2-7, with TRBD2 as a possible D gene (6 bases). Trimming took 6 bases from V and 5 from J, leaving 15 bases between them. From germline, CDR1 is SGHNT and CDR2 YYREEE (reference sequence). The CDR3 has 13 residues. CDR3 bases: TGTGCCAGCAAGGAGGGCAACTTCGACGAGCAGTACTTC. Protein sequence: CASKEGNFDEQYF.